One and the same sample provided the 25 T cell receptor beta chains below, sequenced in a study of spatial heterogeneity in lung cancer (dated by TCRdb to about 2019). The library was generated by 5' RACE. The instrument given in TCRdb is NextSeq 500. TCRdb handled the public reads itself, with Q25 trimming in fastp and clone calling in MiXCR, and kept productive beta chains. Rows are combined by CDR3 protein, so each entry shows the most common genes and DNA. This sample holds some 6,100 distinct CDR3 sequences; about an eighth were observed only once. The ten most abundant clones make up more than 15% of the sample. The label giving this sample's time point can be read as: sample taken at primary tumor resection. Sequencing was performed on lung tissue, taken at surgery. All receptors come from a human donor with early-stage non-small cell lung cancer.

This clonotype is medium-sized in the sample. This beta chain lies outside the target of a library built for alpha chains; its clone size means little. The chain couples TRBV6-4 to TRBJ1-1; 7 positions agree with TRBD1. The germline CDR1 and CDR2 sequences are MRHNA and SNTAGT. The CDR3 runs 13 residues. V was pared by 0 bases and J by 8 bases, with 3 bases of the junction left unmatched. DNA for the CDR3: TGTGCCAGCAGTGACTCAGAGACAGGGGAAGCTTTCTTT. This gives the protein CASSDSETGEAFF.

The table lists this clonotype with many counts. This beta chain came through as a stray read in a library set up for alpha chains, and its size says little. V usage is TRBV12-3 or TRBV12-4 and J usage is TRBJ1-5; tentative D call: TRBD1 (5 bases). Trimming shortened V by 0 bases and J by 6 bases, and 12 bases separated the two germline ends. The CDR3 totals 15 residues. CDR3 nucleotide sequence: TGTGCCAGCAGTTTAGCCATCTCAGGGTTTCAGCCCCAGCATTTT. It codes for CASSLAISGFQPQHF.

This clonotype is labeled as medium-sized (0.01 to 0.1%). Because the library targeted alpha chains, this beta chain is an off-target read whose size means little. V gene TRBV7-3 combines with J gene TRBJ2-1, with unresolved D. There are 14 residues in the CDR3. Germline-derived CDR1 and CDR2 are SGHTA and FQGTGA. V was shortened by 4 bases and J by 5 bases, with 12 bases between the two germline ends. The chain's CDR3 is CASSSPLGNNEQFF. Here the CDR3 DNA reads TGTGCCAGCAGCTCCCCTTTGGGAAACAATGAGCAGTTCTTC.

This clonotype is medium-sized in the sample. A read error may account for a junction end that differs from germline. This beta chain lies outside the target of a library built for alpha chains; its clone size means little. V and J are TRBV18 and TRBJ2-7; TRBD1 matches 9 bases. Germline CDR1 KGHSH, CDR2 LQKENI. This CDR3 has 13 amino acids. The CDR3 DNA reads TGTGCCAGCTCACCCCGGGACAGGGACCCCCTCCACTTC. The encoded protein is CASSPRDRDPLHF.

Notes on this clonotype: For a library built for alpha chains, this beta chain is a stray read; little rests on its size. The rearrangement joins TRBV20-1 to TRBJ2-1; 11 nucleotides line up with TRBD2. The germline V gene has CDR1 DFQATT and CDR2 SNEGSKA (reference sequence). This CDR3 comprises 15 residues. The J segment lost 12 bases and the V segment lost 0 bases, leaving 10 bases of the junction unmatched. CDR3 amino acids: CSAREVTSGILGQFF. Written as DNA, the CDR3 is TGCAGTGCTAGAGAGGTGACTAGCGGGATCCTTGGGCAGTTCTTC.

This clonotype was detected ten times or more. This beta chain was picked up by a library intended for alpha chains and is off target, so its count carries little meaning. The chain employs TRBV5-5 and TRBJ2-2; TRBD2 agrees at 9 bases. Per germline, CDR1 SGHKS and CDR2 YYEKEE (reference sequence). V lost 4 bases and J lost 7; bases outside the gene matches: 5. The CDR3 is 14 amino acids. The CDR3 spells CASSEGLAVGELFF. CDR3 in DNA: TGTGCCAGCAGCGAGGGACTAGCAGTCGGGGAGCTGTTTTTT.

This clonotype was counted at least ten times. This beta chain turned up in a library designed for alpha chains; as an off-target read, its abundance says little. The CDR3 loop reads CASSLRLANEQFF. DNA of the CDR3: TGTGCCAGCAGCTTACGGCTAGCGAATGAGCAGTTCTTC. V gene TRBV7-2 combines with J gene TRBJ2-1; possible D gene TRBD2, 6 bases. CDR1 is SGHTA and CDR2 is FQGNSA in the germline V gene. The V gene lost 2 bases and the J gene lost 7 bases, with 9 bases spanning the gap. The CDR3 totals 13 residues.

This clonotype showed up many times. This beta chain turned up in a library designed for alpha chains; as an off-target read, its abundance says little. The V call is TRBV18, the J call TRBJ2-7, with 10 bases that match TRBD1. CDR1 is KGHSH, CDR2 LQKENI, per germline. J gave up 3 bases and V 4 bases, and 9 bases lay outside the gene matches. The CDR3 extends over 16 amino acids. CDR3 bases: TGTGCCAGCTCACAGATCGGACAGGGGGTTAACTACGAGCAGTACTTC. The encoded protein is CASSQIGQGVNYEQYF. The complete variable domain, with remaining parts taken from reference TRBV18 and TRBJ2-7, reads NAGVMQNPRHLVRRRGQEARLRCSPMKGHSHVYWYRQLPEEGLKFMVYLQKENIIDESGMPKERFSAEFPKEGPSILRIQQVVRGDSAAYFCASSQIGQGVNYEQYFGPGTRLTVT.

This clonotype has at least ten counts. For a library built for alpha chains, this beta chain is a stray read; little rests on its size. V usage is TRBV7-2 and J usage is TRBJ2-7; TRBD2 matches at 11 bases. From germline, CDR1 is SGHTA and CDR2 FQGNSA. There are 15 residues in the CDR3. V dropped 5 bases and J dropped 5; count of bases not matched to a gene: 8. The CDR3 spells CASSITSGSFHEQYF. The CDR3 DNA sequence: TGTGCCAGCAGCATAACTAGCGGGAGTTTCCACGAGCAGTACTTC.

Ten or more counts support this clonotype. The library was built for alpha chains, so this beta chain is an off-target read and its size means little. The rearrangement uses TRBV10-3 and TRBJ1-1; 12 positions agree with TRBD1. This CDR3 comprises 15 residues. J was trimmed by 0 bases and V by 7 bases; bases with no gene match: 3. Germline V gene sequence: CDR1 ENHRY, CDR2 SYGVKD. The CDR3 DNA reads TGTGCCATCAAGGGACAGGGGGCATTGAACACTGAAGCTTTCTTT. This encodes CAIKGQGALNTEAFF.

This clonotype was observed at least ten times. Because this beta chain is a stray read in a library intended to capture alpha chains, its abundance should not be given much weight. This chain links TRBV7-8 with TRBJ2-3; D uncertain. The V gene lost 3 bases and the J gene lost 4 bases, with 5 bases spanning the gap. The CDR3 sequence is 12 residues long. The germline V gene has CDR1 SGHVS and CDR2 FQNEAQ. The chain's CDR3 is CASSFIPDTQYF. Here the CDR3 DNA reads TGTGCCAGCAGCTTCATTCCAGATACGCAGTATTTT.

This clonotype was recorded a few times. With the library built for alpha chains, this beta chain is off target and its frequency is not meaningful. The chain employs TRBV7-6 and TRBJ2-5, with D perhaps TRBD1 or TRBD2 (5 bases each). The ends were cut back, 1 base at V and 5 bases at J, with 17 bases in the middle. Germline CDR1 and CDR2: SGHVS and FNYEAQ. The CDR3 loop spans 16 amino acids. The CDR3 DNA sequence: TGTGCCAGCAGCTTAGAATATGGGGGAATGGCGGAGACCCAGTACTTC. It codes for CASSLEYGGMAETQYF. The full variable domain, its missing parts supplied by reference TRBV7-6 and TRBJ2-5, is GAGVSQSPRYKVTKRGQDVALRCDPISGHVSLYWYRQALGQGPEFLTYFNYEAQQDKSGLPNDRFSAERPEGSISTLTIQRTEQRDSAMYRCASSLEYGGMAETQYFGPGTRLLVL.

By sample fraction, this clonotype is medium-sized. With the library built for alpha chains, this beta chain is off target and its frequency is not meaningful. The chain links TRBV7-9 to TRBJ2-2, with TRBD1 matching over 7 bases. With V trimmed by 5 bases and J by 0 bases, 3 bases remained unmatched. CDR3 length equals 15 residues. Germline assignment: CDR1 SEHNR and CDR2 FQNEAQ (reference sequence). The DNA for the CDR3 is TGTGCCAGCAGCGCGGACAGGACGAACACCGGGGAGCTGTTTTTT. The encoded protein is CASSADRTNTGELFF.

Points on this clonotype: As an off-target read in a library built for alpha chains, this beta chain has a frequency of little significance. V is TRBV7-8 and J is TRBJ2-7; D is unresolved. With 7 bases removed from V and 0 bases from J, the gap between germline ends came to 16 bases. CDR3 size: 15 residues. CDR1 and CDR2 (germline): SGHVS, FQNEAQ. The CDR3 spells CASISGRYYSYEQYF. CDR3 coding DNA: TGTGCCAGCATCTCAGGACGGTACTACTCCTACGAGCAGTACTTC.

By share, this clonotype ranks as medium-sized. This beta chain is an off-target read within a library intended for alpha chains, so its frequency means little. This chain connects TRBV20-1 to TRBJ1-3; 7 positions agree with TRBD1. Germline V gene lookup returns CDR1 DFQATT and CDR2 SNEGSKA (reference sequence). This CDR3 has 14 amino acids. The trim removed 3 bases at V and 2 bases at J, leaving 4 bases unmatched. DNA for the CDR3: TGCAGTGCTAGTCATCAGGGGGCTGGAAACACCATATATTTT. Its protein product is CSASHQGAGNTIYF.

As regards this clonotype: A library made for alpha chains picked up this beta chain off target, so its size means little. This chain uses TRBV5-6 with TRBJ2-1; TRBD2 might be the D (6 bases). V lost 1 base, J lost 0 bases, and 11 bases lay in between. The germline gives CDR1 SGHDT, CDR2 YYEEEE. This CDR3 comprises 16 residues. The CDR3 nucleotides are TGTGCCAGCAGCTTGAGGGTCGGGAGCTCCTACAATGAGCAGTTCTTC. Translating it yields CASSLRVGSSYNEQFF.

Within the sample, this clonotype is medium-sized (0.01 to 0.1%). This beta chain represents an off-target read in a library built for alpha chains; its size is of limited meaning. This rearrangement joins TRBV30 to TRBJ1-3, with D possibly being TRBD1 (5 bases). CDR3 size: 16 residues. CDR1 and CDR2 from the germline V gene are GTSNPN and SVGIG (reference sequence). Trimming stripped 0 bases from V and 0 bases from J, with 12 bases between. CDR3 protein: CAWSVAGEFSGNTIYF. The DNA of the CDR3 is TGTGCCTGGAGTGTAGCGGGGGAATTCTCTGGAAACACCATATATTTT.

The table lists this clonotype with many counts. The size of this beta chain means little, since it is a stray read in a library made for alpha chains. The chain combines TRBV11-2 with TRBJ2-3; D not resolved. Germline CDR1 and CDR2: SGHAT and FQNNGV. V lost 0 bases, J lost 4 bases, and 8 bases lay in between. The length of the CDR3 is 14 residues. The DNA for the CDR3 is TGTGCCAGCAGCTTAGATCGGTGGGCAGATACGCAGTATTTT. This sequence encodes CASSLDRWADTQYF.

A remark on this clonotype: With the library built for alpha chains, this beta chain is off target and its frequency is not meaningful. The chain recombines TRBV30 with TRBJ1-2, with D uncertain. The V end lost 3 bases, the J end lost 1 base, and 15 bases lay between the germline ends. The CDR3 extends over 15 amino acids. Per the germline V gene, CDR1 is GTSNPN and CDR2 is SVGIG (reference sequence). DNA for the CDR3: TGTGCCTGGAGCCTCCAGGACCACCGTAACTATGGCTACACCTTC. This translates into CAWSLQDHRNYGYTF.

This clonotype was recorded many times. This beta chain slipped into a library made for alpha chains as a stray read, so its size is not meaningful. This chain connects TRBV9 to TRBJ2-3; 9 nucleotides match TRBD2. The J segment lost 6 bases and the V segment lost 4 bases, leaving 27 bases of the junction unmatched. There are 21 residues in the CDR3. CDR1 and CDR2 from the germline V gene are SGDLS and YYNGEE. This CDR3 reads CASSPRKWFTWGYSGSDTQYF. CDR3 nucleotide sequence: TGTGCCAGCAGCCCCAGAAAATGGTTCACCTGGGGTTATAGCGGGAGCGATACGCAGTATTTT.

In its sample, this clonotype is medium-sized. In a library made to pick up alpha chains, this beta chain is a stray read with a size that means little. The chain has TRBV7-8 and TRBJ2-3; D perhaps matches TRBD2 (6 bases). Trimming stripped 5 bases from V and 2 bases from J, with 8 bases between. The CDR3 has 13 amino acids. Per the germline V gene, CDR1 is SGHVS and CDR2 is FQNEAQ. The CDR3 DNA reads TGTGCCAGCAGCGGCGGGATCACAGATACGCAGTATTTT. It is translated as CASSGGITDTQYF.

This clonotype was seen a handful of times. A library made for alpha chains picked up this beta chain off target, so its size means little. This chain uses TRBV18 with TRBJ2-7; the D is unclear. The CDR3 contains 13 residues. Between the trimmed V and J ends, which lost 1 base and 3 bases, there was a span of 7 bases. The germline CDR1 and CDR2 sequences are KGHSH and LQKENI. The CDR3 DNA sequence: TGTGCCAGCTCACCACGAATCGACTACGAGCAGTACTTC. This encodes CASSPRIDYEQYF.

This clonotype was recorded at least ten times. Since the library was made to target alpha chains, this beta chain is a stray read and its abundance is not meaningful. The chain employs TRBV9 and TRBJ2-2; 7 bases line up with TRBD2. V dropped 4 bases and J dropped 7; count of bases not matched to a gene: 13. CDR3 length: 16 residues. CDR1 is SGDLS and CDR2 is YYNGEE in the germline V gene. The CDR3 here is CASSSWTSGIDGELFF. The CDR3 nucleotides read TGTGCCAGCAGCTCCTGGACTAGTGGAATCGACGGGGAGCTGTTTTTT.

This clonotype was recorded many times. This beta chain is a stray sequence in a library constructed for alpha chains; its clone size is not meaningful. J is TRBJ2-2 and V is TRBV5-1; weak D call: TRBD2 (5 bases). Germline V gene data show CDR1 as SGHRS and CDR2 as YFSETQ. The CDR3 spans 13 residues. V lost 4 bases and J lost 7, with 11 bases in between. CDR3 sequence: CASSPGFHGELFF. In DNA form, the CDR3 reads TGCGCCAGCAGCCCGGGGTTCCACGGGGAGCTGTTTTTT.

Of note for this clonotype: A library made for alpha chains picked up this beta chain off target, so its size means little. The V call is TRBV28, the J call TRBJ1-1; 7 bases are shared with TRBD1. The V segment lost 3 bases and the J segment 0 bases; nucleotides outside the gene matches: 4. The CDR3 totals 15 residues. CDR1 and CDR2 from the germline V gene are MDHEN and SYDVKM. The CDR3 DNA is TGTGCCAGCAGTTTCAGGGGGAGGTTGAACACTGAAGCTTTCTTT. It encodes CASSFRGRLNTEAFF.